The next 23 T cell receptor beta chains were all read from a single sample in a study of cytomegalovirus exposure and HLA in healthy donors. The PCR employed 60 Vbeta primers together with 13 Jbeta primers. The assay was immunoSEQ multiplex PCR, and TCRdb's table has in-frame clones only and misses some. This table has 100,000 to 150,000 clones, 15% to 20% appearing once. Sequencing input: PBMCs. The receptors stem from a female donor in good health and CMV-seropositive.

This clone was observed a single time. J is TRBJ2-7 and V is TRBV28; 10 nucleotides line up with TRBD2. Per germline, CDR1 MDHEN and CDR2 SYDVKM. The CDR3 extends over 15 amino acids. V lost 4 bases, J lost 5 bases, and 8 bases stayed unmatched. The CDR3 here is CASSSKAGGPHEQYF. The CDR3 DNA reads TGTGCCAGCAGTTCCAAAGCGGGAGGGCCACACGAGCAGTACTTC.

The V gene is TRBV19, the J gene TRBJ1-1, with D possibly being TRBD1 (5 bases). The V end lost 6 bases, the J end lost 4 bases, and 15 bases lay between the germline ends. This CDR3 is built from 14 residues. Germline V gene sequence: CDR1 LNHDA, CDR2 SQIVND (reference sequence). The CDR3 DNA reads TGTGCCAGTAGCTACGGCCCAGGGATCACTGAAGCTTTCTTT. Translation gives CASSYGPGITEAFF.

This clone was seen only a few times. The genes are TRBV5-1 and TRBJ2-5, with D perhaps matching TRBD2 (6 bases). This CDR3 is 15 amino acids long. Trimming removed 1 base at V and 0 bases at J, with 10 bases between. Germline loops: CDR1 SGHRS, CDR2 YFSETQ. The CDR3 DNA is TGCGCCAGCAGCTTGTCTGCGGGGCACCAAGAGACCCAGTACTTC. Protein: CASSLSAGHQETQYF.

V is TRBV9 and J is TRBJ2-2; TRBD1 matches 10 bases. The CDR3 is 15 residues long. Germline CDR1 SGDLS, CDR2 YYNGEE. V shed 0 bases and J 6 bases; nucleotides not matched to a gene: 2. In DNA form, the CDR3 reads TGTGCCAGCAGCGTAGAGGGACAGGGGTCCGGGGAGCTGTTTTTT. Its translation is CASSVEGQGSGELFF. The full variable domain, with the rest looked up from reference TRBV9 and TRBJ2-2, is DSGVTQTPKHLITATGQRVTLRCSPRSGDLSVYWYQQSLDQGLQFLIQYYNGEERAKGNILERFSAQQFPDLHSELNLSSLELGDSALYFCASSVEGQGSGELFFGEGSRLTVL.

This clone was counted only a few times. V gene TRBV12-5 combines with J gene TRBJ2-7, with 10 nucleotides matching TRBD2. The CDR3 is 14 residues long. CDR1 is LGHNT and CDR2 is FRNRAP in the germline V gene. With 6 bases clipped from V and 5 bases from J, the junction kept 7 bases outside the gene matches. The CDR3 nucleotides are TGTGCTAGTGGGGAAAGCGGGAGGGCACACGAGCAGTACTTC. It codes for CASGESGRAHEQYF.

In this sample, this clone turned up a few times. CDR3: CASSEEGYRREQYF. CDR3 nucleotides: TGTGCCAGTAGTGAGGAAGGATACCGGAGGGAGCAGTACTTC. The rearrangement links TRBV19 to TRBJ2-7, with a weak D call TRBD2 (5 bases). This CDR3 has 14 amino acids. The germline CDR1 and CDR2 sequences are LNHDA and SQIVND (reference sequence). Trimming removed 5 bases from V and 7 bases from J, with 18 bases in between.

This clone has only one observation. The V and J genes are TRBV30 and TRBJ2-1; TRBD1 matches at 10 bases. This CDR3 is 16 amino acids long. CDR1 GTSNPN and CDR2 SVGIG come from the germline V gene (reference sequence). V was pared by 1 base and J by 6 bases, with 9 bases of the junction left unmatched. The CDR3 sequence: CAWSAAGTGALNEQFF. The CDR3 DNA sequence: TGTGCCTGGAGTGCAGCCGGGACAGGGGCTCTCAATGAGCAGTTCTTC.

V is TRBV11-1 and J is TRBJ1-1; D is uncertain. V was clipped by 2 bases and J by 1 base, with 8 bases between them. There are 14 residues in the CDR3. Germline V lookup: CDR1 SGHAT, CDR2 FQDESV (reference sequence). The CDR3 sequence is CASSLKNRNTEAFF. In DNA form, the CDR3 reads TGTGCCAGCAGCTTAAAAAACAGGAACACTGAAGCTTTCTTT.

This clone was observed a few times. The CDR3 is CASRLQGTSNQPQHF. The CDR3 coding sequence is TGTGCCAGCAGACTACAGGGTACAAGCAATCAGCCCCAGCATTTT. This chain connects TRBV6-5 to TRBJ1-5; a weak D match, TRBD1 (6 bases). Trimming cost V 6 bases and J 1 base, with 13 bases left between them. The CDR3 has 15 residues. Germline CDR1 MNHEY, CDR2 SVGAGI.

This clone appeared once. A read error may account for a junction end that differs from germline. CDR3 sequence reads: CASSLYVNSNNEQFF. CDR3 sequence (DNA): TGTGCCAGCAGCTTATACGTCAACTCCAACAATGAGCAGTTCTTC. This chain uses TRBV7-9 with TRBJ2-1; D call uncertain. The germline V gene has CDR1 SEHNR and CDR2 FQNEAQ (reference sequence). The length of the CDR3 is 15 residues.

The chain links TRBV7-9 to TRBJ2-7; 12 nucleotides align to TRBD1. Germline V gene sequence: CDR1 SEHNR, CDR2 FQNEAQ (reference sequence). This CDR3 is built from 14 residues. Trimming at V came to 4 bases and at J to 9 bases, leaving 7 bases not matched to a gene. The DNA of the CDR3 is TGTGCCAGCAGCTCGCCGGGACAGGGGGCAGTGCAGTACTTC. Translated: CASSSPGQGAVQYF.

This clone was counted between two and nine times. The V call is TRBV7-9, the J call TRBJ1-3; D is ambiguous. From germline, CDR1 is SEHNR and CDR2 FQNEAQ (reference sequence). The CDR3 consists of 12 residues. V lost 6 bases to trimming and J lost 15 bases, with 18 bases between them. The CDR3 sequence: CASSSDAGSSYF. The CDR3 DNA reads as TGTGCCAGCAGTTCTGACGCCGGGTCCTCATATTTT.

Remarks on this clone: Other DNA sequences in this sample translate to the same CDR3. The V gene is TRBV7-9, the J gene TRBJ1-1; TRBD1 aligns across 8 bases. The CDR3 totals 14 residues. CDR1 and CDR2 (germline): SEHNR, FQNEAQ (reference sequence). V was pared by 5 bases and J by 8 bases, with 10 bases of the junction left unmatched. CDR3 bases: TGTGCCAGCAGCCTTGGACAGGGATTAGCAGAAGCTTTCTTT. It translates to CASSLGQGLAEAFF.

This clone was observed a few times. V usage is TRBV10-3 and J usage is TRBJ2-1, with D possibly TRBD2 on 5 matching bases. V lost 0 bases and J lost 0, with 12 bases in between. Looked up from germline, CDR1 is ENHRY and CDR2 is SYGVKD. This CDR3 contains 17 residues. The CDR3 protein is CAISESSTGSSYNEQFF. CDR3 DNA: TGTGCCATCAGTGAGTCGTCGACGGGGAGCTCCTACAATGAGCAGTTCTTC.

This clone was detected a few times. The chain employs TRBV5-1 and TRBJ1-1; TRBD1 might be the D (6 bases). CDR1 is SGHRS, CDR2 YFSETQ, per germline. V was trimmed by 3 bases and J by 3 bases, leaving 12 bases between them. The CDR3 runs 14 residues. CDR3 in DNA: TGCGCCAGCAGCTCCACAGGGATGGACACTGAAGCTTTCTTT. It yields the protein CASSSTGMDTEAFF. Filled out from reference TRBV5-1 and TRBJ1-1, the complete variable domain reads KAGVTQTPRYLIKTRGQQVTLSCSPISGHRSVSWYQQTPGQGLQFLFEYFSETQRNKGNFPGRFSGRQFSNSRSEMNVSTLELGDSALYLCASSSTGMDTEAFFGQGTRLTVV.

This clone turned up a few times. One end of the junction varies from germline; a read error may be responsible. The CDR3 DNA follows: TGTGCCAGCAGTAGGACAGCCTACGAGCAGCACTTC. Its protein is CASSRTAYEQHF. The gene calls are TRBV7-2 and TRBJ2-7, with D tentatively TRBD1 (6 bases). The length of the CDR3 is 12 residues. The germline gives CDR1 SGHTA, CDR2 FQGNSA.

Only a few counts were recorded for this clone. The rearrangement joins TRBV27 to TRBJ1-5; maybe TRBD1 (6 bases). Looked up from germline, CDR1 is MNHEY and CDR2 is SMNVEV (reference sequence). With 1 base removed from V and 9 bases from J, the gap between germline ends came to 37 bases. The CDR3 is made up of 22 amino acids. The CDR3 sequence is CASSLFGLYRQVDVFGKLPQHF. CDR3 DNA: TGTGCCAGCAGTTTATTCGGCCTATACCGACAGGTGGACGTCTTTGGTAAGCTGCCCCAGCATTTT.

This clone turned up a few times. The rearrangement links TRBV23-1 to TRBJ2-2, with D tentatively TRBD1 (6 bases). TRBV23-1 is known as an ORF, though its function is uncertain. V was cut by 2 bases and J by 0 bases, with 10 bases left in between. The CDR3 totals 16 residues. The CDR3 bases are TGCGCCAGCAGTCAAACCGGGACACCGAACACCGGGGAGCTGTTTTTT. The encoded protein is CASSQTGTPNTGELFF.

CDR3 DNA sequence: TGCGCCAGCAGCTTGGTAGTAGCGGGAGCCTACGAGCAGTACTTC. This sequence encodes CASSLVVAGAYEQYF. The chain links TRBV5-1 to TRBJ2-7; the match to TRBD2 covers 9 bases. After removal of 0 bases from V and 2 bases from J, the junction contained 3 bases not matched to a gene. The CDR3 has 15 residues. Germline V gives CDR1 SGHRS, CDR2 YFSETQ.

This clone was recorded only once. The J gene is TRBJ2-7, the V gene TRBV7-2; TRBD2 matches at 8 bases. The CDR3 totals 13 residues. CDR1 is SGHTA, CDR2 FQGNSA, per germline. With V trimmed by 5 bases and J by 6 bases, 6 bases remained unmatched. This CDR3 reads CASSLSGTFEQYF. The CDR3 DNA reads TGTGCCAGCAGCCTTAGCGGGACCTTCGAGCAGTACTTC.

This clone was seen more than once but under ten times. The J gene is TRBJ2-1, the V gene TRBV6-1; 7 bases are a match to TRBD1. V was clipped by 8 bases and J by 0 bases; unmatched bases: 4. Germline lookup yields CDR1 MNHNS and CDR2 SASEGT. There are 14 residues in the CDR3. CDR3 amino acids: CASRDRNSYNEQFF. CDR3 DNA: TGTGCCAGCCGGGACAGAAACTCCTACAATGAGCAGTTCTTC.

This clone was counted between two and nine times. The V and J genes are TRBV10-2 and TRBJ2-5; a possible D gene is TRBD1 (6 bases). This CDR3 spans 14 amino acids. The V gene lost 3 bases and the J gene lost 0 bases, with 8 bases spanning the gap. Germline loops: CDR1 WSHSY, CDR2 SAAADI. The CDR3 nucleotides read TGCGCCAGCAGTGAAGGGGGTTACCAAGAGACCCAGTACTTC. Residues: CASSEGGYQETQYF.

This clone was counted between two and nine times. The rearrangement uses TRBV7-2 and TRBJ1-6; D is ambiguous. In germline, CDR1 is SGHTA, CDR2 FQGNSA. The CDR3 runs to 16 residues. V lost 1 base to trimming and J lost 4 bases, with 11 bases between them. Here the CDR3 reads CASSLDRLTYNSPLHF. The CDR3 DNA follows: TGTGCCAGCAGCTTAGACCGATTAACATATAATTCACCCCTCCACTTT.